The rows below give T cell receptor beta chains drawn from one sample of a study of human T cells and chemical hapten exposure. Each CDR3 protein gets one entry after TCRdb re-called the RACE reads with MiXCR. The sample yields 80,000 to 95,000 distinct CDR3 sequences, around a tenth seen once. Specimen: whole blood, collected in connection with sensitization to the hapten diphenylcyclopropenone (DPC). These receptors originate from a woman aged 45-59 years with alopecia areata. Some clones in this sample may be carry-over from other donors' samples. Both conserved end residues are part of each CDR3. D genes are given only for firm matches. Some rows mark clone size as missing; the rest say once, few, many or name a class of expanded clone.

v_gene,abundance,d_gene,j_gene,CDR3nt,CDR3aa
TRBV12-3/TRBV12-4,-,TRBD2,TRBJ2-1,TGTGCCAGCAGTCGATCTAGCGGGACTGGTGAGCAGTTCTTC,CASSRSSGTGEQFF
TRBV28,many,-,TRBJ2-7,TGTGCCAGCAGTTTGAGGGAGCAGTACTTC,CASSLREQYF
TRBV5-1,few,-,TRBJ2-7,TGCGCCAGCAGCTTGGATTCATCTGGGCGCGAGCAGTACTTC,CASSLDSSGREQYF
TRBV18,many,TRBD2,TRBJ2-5,TGTGCCAGCTCACCATTAGCGGGGAGTGAGACCCAGTACTTC,CASSPLAGSETQYF
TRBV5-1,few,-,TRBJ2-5,TGCGCCAGCAGGCGGAACAGCGGTCAAGAGACCCAGTACTTC,CASRRNSGQETQYF
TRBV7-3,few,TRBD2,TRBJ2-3,TGTGCCAGCAGCTTAAGGATGACTAGCCCAGATACGCAGTATTTT,CASSLRMTSPDTQYF
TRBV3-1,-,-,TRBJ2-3,TGTGCCAGCAGCCAAGCCGGGCGACGCACAGATACGCAGTATTTT,CASSQAGRRTDTQYF
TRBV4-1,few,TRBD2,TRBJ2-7,TGCGCCAGCAGCCAGGCCCCTTTGGGGCGGGAGGAAGACTACGAGCAGTACTTC,CASSQAPLGREEDYEQYF
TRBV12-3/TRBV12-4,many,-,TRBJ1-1,TGTGCCAGCAGTTCGAATCAGGGGAACACTGAAGCTTTCTTT,CASSSNQGNTEAFF
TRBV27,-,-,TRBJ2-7,TGTGCCAGCAGTGAGGTAGGAACTAGGGATTACGAGCAGTACTTC,CASSEVGTRDYEQYF
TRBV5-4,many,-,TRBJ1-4,TGTGCCAGCAGCTTGGGACAGGCAAATGAAAAACTGTTTTTT,CASSLGQANEKLFF
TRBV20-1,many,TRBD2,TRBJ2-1,TGCAGTGCCAGGAAAGCGGGGGCCTCCTACAATGAGCAGTTCTTC,CSARKAGASYNEQFF
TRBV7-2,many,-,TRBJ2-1,TGTGCCAGCAGCGGGGGGCCAGCCTACAATGAGCAGTTCTTC,CASSGGPAYNEQFF
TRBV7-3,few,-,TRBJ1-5,TGTGCCAGCAGCGCCCAATGGGACCAGCCCCAGCATTTT,CASSAQWDQPQHF
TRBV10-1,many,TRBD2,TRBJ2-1,TGCGCCAGCAGTGATCCTAGCGGGAGGCTCTACAATGAGCAGTTCTTC,CASSDPSGRLYNEQFF
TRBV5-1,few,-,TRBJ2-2,TGCGCCAGCAGCTTGGCACAGAACAGGGGAGGCGGGGAGCTGTTTTTT,CASSLAQNRGGGELFF
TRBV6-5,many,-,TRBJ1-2,TGTGCCAGCGGGAGGACGAACTATGGCTACACCTTC,CASGRTNYGYTF
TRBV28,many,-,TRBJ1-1,TGTGCCAGCACCGTCGAGGGGAGGCCTGAAGCTTTCTTT,CASTVEGRPEAFF
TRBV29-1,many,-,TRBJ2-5,TGCAGCGTCCGTCACGGGACAAACCAAGAGACCCAGTACTTC,CSVRHGTNQETQYF
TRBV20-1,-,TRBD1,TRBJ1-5,TGCGCCGCTAGCCGGGACAGCCTTGATCAGCCCCAGCATTTT,CAASRDSLDQPQHF
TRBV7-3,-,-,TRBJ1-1,TGTGCCAGCAGTCTAACGCTGGGCCGGCACACTGAAGCTTTCTTT,CASSLTLGRHTEAFF
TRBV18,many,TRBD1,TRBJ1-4,TGTGCCAGCTCACAAGGGACAGGGGAAAAACTGTTTTTT,CASSQGTGEKLFF
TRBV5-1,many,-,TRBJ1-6,TGCGCCAGCAGCGGGCAGGGTAATGATTCACCCCTCCACTTT,CASSGQGNDSPLHF
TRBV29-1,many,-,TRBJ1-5,TGCAGCGTCTCGGAGGGTGGTCAGCCCCAGCATTTT,CSVSEGGQPQHF
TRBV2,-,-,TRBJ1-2,TGTGCCAGCAGCAGGGAGGGCGGCTACACCTTC,CASSREGGYTF
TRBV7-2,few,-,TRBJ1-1,TGTGCCAGCAGCTTGCAGGGAACCATGAACACTGAAGCTTTCTTT,CASSLQGTMNTEAFF
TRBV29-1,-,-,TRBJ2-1,TGCAGCGTCCCTAGTTTCGGGACCTTCAATGAGCAGTTCTTC,CSVPSFGTFNEQFF
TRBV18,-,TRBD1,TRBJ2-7,TGTGCCAGCTCACCCGGGACAGGGGAAGCCGAGCAGTACTTC,CASSPGTGEAEQYF
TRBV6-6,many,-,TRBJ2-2,TGTGCCAGCAGTTACTCCCCGGGACTTAACCCCACCGGGGAGCTGTTTTTT,CASSYSPGLNPTGELFF
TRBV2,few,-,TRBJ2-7,TGTGCCAGCAGGGTTAGCGGTAACTCCTACGAGCAGTACTTC,CASRVSGNSYEQYF
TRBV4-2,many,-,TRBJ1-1,TGTGCCAGCAGCCAAGGGGCGGGGGCTGACACTGAAGCTTTCTTT,CASSQGAGADTEAFF
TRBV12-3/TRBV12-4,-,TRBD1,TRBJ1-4,TGTGCCAGCAGTTTGGCTGGGACAGGGAATGAAAAACTGTTTTTT,CASSLAGTGNEKLFF
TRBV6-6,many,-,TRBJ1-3,TGTGCCAGCAGTTACAAGGTGAACTCTGGAAACACCATATATTTT,CASSYKVNSGNTIYF
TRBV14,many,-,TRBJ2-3,TGTGCCAGCAGCCCTCTGGTTGGTACGCAGTATTTT,CASSPLVGTQYF
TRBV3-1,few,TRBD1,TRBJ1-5,TGTGCCAGCAGCCAGAGGACAGGGCATTCGCCCCAGCATTTT,CASSQRTGHSPQHF
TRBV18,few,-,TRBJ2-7,TGTGCCAGCTCACCGAACTCCTGGGAGCAGTACTTC,CASSPNSWEQYF
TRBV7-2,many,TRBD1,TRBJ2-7,TGTGCCAGCAGCACGACAGGGCCCAATTCCTACGAGCAGTACTTC,CASSTTGPNSYEQYF
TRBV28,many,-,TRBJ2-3,TGTGCCAGCAGTTCCGGAGGGGACGGAGTCACAGATACGCAGTATTTT,CASSSGGDGVTDTQYF
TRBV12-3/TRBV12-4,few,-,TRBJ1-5,TGTGCCAGCAGTTTAAGGGACCGACCTAATCAGCCCCAGCATTTT,CASSLRDRPNQPQHF
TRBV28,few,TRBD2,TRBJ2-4,TGTGCCAGCAGTCGGAGACTAGCGGGAAAGGGGGGAAACATTCAGTACTTC,CASSRRLAGKGGNIQYF
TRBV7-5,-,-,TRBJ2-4,-,CISVPPPGGTKNIQYF
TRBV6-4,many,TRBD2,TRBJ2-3,TGTGCCAGCAGTGAGGCTAGCGGGGGGCAGGCAGATACGCAGTATTTT,CASSEASGGQADTQYF
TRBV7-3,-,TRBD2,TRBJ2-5,TGTGCCAGCAGCTTAAAGGTGGGACTAGCGGAGCAAGAGACCCAGTACTTC,CASSLKVGLAEQETQYF
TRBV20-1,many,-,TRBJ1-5,TGCAGTGCTAGAGCCCCCGGGAGCAATCAGCCCCAGCATTTT,CSARAPGSNQPQHF
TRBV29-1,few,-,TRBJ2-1,TGCAGCGTGAGCCCCCTACCCCTAAGCAGGGGGGCCCATGAGCAGTTCTTC,CSVSPLPLSRGAHEQFF
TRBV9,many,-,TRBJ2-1,TGTGCCAGCAGCTTCGGACCGGAGGGGGATGAGCAGTTCTTC,CASSFGPEGDEQFF
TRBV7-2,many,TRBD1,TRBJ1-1,TGTGCCAGCAGCCCGCCCCGACAGGGGAGGAACACTGAAGCTTTCTTT,CASSPPRQGRNTEAFF
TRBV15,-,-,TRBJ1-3,TGTGCCACCAGCATCTACAGGGCCTCTGGAAACACCATATATTTT,CATSIYRASGNTIYF
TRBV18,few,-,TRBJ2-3,TGTGCCAGCTCACCTAGCGCAGATACGCAGTATTTT,CASSPSADTQYF
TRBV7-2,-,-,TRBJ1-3,TGTGCCAGCAGGCTGGTCGGGTCGGGAAACACCATATATTTT,CASRLVGSGNTIYF
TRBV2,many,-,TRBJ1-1,TGTGCCAGCAGATATACTCTGCTGGACACTGAAGCTTTCTTT,CASRYTLLDTEAFF
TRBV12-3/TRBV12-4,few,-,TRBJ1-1,TGTGCCAGCAGCATTGATAGGAGGCCCATGAACACTGAAGCTTTCTTT,CASSIDRRPMNTEAFF
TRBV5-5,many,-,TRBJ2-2,TGTGCCAGCAGCCGAAGACAGTCGAACACCGGGGAGCTGTTTTTT,CASSRRQSNTGELFF
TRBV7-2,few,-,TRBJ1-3,TGTGCCAGCAGTCGATTGGCAGACTCTGGAAACACCATATATTTT,CASSRLADSGNTIYF
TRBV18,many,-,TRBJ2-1,TGTGCCAGCTCACAAGACAGGAATGAGCAGTTCTTC,CASSQDRNEQFF
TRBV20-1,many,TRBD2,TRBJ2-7,TGCAGTGCTACTCCAGGGGCGGGAGGAGGCGAGCAGTACTTC,CSATPGAGGGEQYF